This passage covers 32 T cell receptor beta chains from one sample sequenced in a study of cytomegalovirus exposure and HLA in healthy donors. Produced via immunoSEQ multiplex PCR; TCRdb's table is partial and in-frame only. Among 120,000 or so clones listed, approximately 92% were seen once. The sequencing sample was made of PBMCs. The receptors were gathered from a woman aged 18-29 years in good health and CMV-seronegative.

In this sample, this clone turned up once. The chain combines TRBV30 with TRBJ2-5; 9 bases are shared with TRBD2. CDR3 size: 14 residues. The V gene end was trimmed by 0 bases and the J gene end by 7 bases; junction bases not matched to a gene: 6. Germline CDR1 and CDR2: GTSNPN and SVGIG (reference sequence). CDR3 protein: CAWSVVAGVRTQYF. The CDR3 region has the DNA TGTGCCTGGAGTGTGGTAGCGGGAGTTCGGACCCAGTACTTC.

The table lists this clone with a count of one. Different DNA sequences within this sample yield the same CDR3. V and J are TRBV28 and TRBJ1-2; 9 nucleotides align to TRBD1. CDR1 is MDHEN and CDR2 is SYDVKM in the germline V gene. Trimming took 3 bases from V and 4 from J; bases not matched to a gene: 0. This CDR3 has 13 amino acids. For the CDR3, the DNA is TGTGCCAGCAGTTTGGGACAGGGCTATGGCTACACCTTC. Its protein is CASSLGQGYGYTF.

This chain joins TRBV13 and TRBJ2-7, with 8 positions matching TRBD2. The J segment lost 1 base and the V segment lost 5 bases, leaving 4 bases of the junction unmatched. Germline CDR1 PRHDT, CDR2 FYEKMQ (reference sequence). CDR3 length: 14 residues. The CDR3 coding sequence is TGTGCCAGCAGCCAAGGACTAGCTTCCTACGAGCAGTACGTC. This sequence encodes CASSQGLASYEQYV.

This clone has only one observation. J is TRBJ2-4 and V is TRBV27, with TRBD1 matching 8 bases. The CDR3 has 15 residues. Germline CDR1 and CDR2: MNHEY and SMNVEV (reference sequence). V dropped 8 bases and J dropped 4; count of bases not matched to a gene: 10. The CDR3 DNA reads TGTGCCAGCGAAATTTGGACAGGGTCAAAAAACATTCAGTACTTC. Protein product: CASEIWTGSKNIQYF.

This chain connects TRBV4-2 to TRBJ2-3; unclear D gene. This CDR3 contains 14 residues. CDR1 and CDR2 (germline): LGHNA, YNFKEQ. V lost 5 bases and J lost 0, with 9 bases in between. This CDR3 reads CASSILPSTDTQYF. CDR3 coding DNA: TGTGCCAGCAGCATACTACCTAGCACAGATACGCAGTATTTT.

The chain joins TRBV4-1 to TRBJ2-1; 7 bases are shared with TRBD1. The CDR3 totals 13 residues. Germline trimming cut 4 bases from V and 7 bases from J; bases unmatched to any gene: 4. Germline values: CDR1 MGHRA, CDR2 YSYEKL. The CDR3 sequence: CASSLDRANEQFF. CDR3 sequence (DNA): TGCGCCAGCAGCCTCGACAGGGCGAATGAGCAGTTCTTC.

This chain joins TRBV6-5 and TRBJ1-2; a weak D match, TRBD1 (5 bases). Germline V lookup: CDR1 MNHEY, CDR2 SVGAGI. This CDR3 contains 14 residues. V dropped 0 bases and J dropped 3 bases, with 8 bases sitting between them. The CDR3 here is CASSYSTGDYGYTF. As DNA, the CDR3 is TGTGCCAGCAGTTACTCCACGGGGGACTATGGCTACACCTTC.

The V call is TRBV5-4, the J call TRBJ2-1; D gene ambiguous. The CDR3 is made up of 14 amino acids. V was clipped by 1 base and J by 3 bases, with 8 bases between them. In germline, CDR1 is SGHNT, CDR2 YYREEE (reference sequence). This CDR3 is CASSLFEVYNEQFF. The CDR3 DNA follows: TGTGCCAGCAGCTTGTTCGAGGTCTACAATGAGCAGTTCTTC.

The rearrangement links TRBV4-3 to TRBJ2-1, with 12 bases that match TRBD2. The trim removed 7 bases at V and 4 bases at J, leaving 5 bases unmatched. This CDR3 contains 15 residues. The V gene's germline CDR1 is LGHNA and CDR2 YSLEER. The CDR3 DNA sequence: TGCGCCAGCACCAGAGGACTAGCGGGATACAATGAGCAGTTCTTC. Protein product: CASTRGLAGYNEQFF.

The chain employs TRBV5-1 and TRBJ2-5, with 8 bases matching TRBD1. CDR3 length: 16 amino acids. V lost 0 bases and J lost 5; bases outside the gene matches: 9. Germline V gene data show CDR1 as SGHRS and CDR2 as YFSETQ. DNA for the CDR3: TGCGCCAGCAGCTTGGGGCCCACAGGGGGGATGGAGACCCAGTACTTC. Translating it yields CASSLGPTGGMETQYF.

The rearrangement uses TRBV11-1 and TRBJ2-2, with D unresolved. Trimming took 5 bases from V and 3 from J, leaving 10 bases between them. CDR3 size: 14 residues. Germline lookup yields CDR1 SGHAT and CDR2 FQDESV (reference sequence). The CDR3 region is CASSQTSDTGELFF. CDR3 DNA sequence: TGTGCCAGCAGCCAAACCTCGGACACCGGGGAGCTGTTTTTT.

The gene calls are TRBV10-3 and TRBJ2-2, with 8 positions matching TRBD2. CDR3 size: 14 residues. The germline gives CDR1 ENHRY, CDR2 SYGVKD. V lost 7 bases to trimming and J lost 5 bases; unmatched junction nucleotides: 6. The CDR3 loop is CAITPGGPTGELFF. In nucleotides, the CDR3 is TGTGCCATCACCCCGGGAGGGCCAACCGGGGAGCTGTTTTTT.

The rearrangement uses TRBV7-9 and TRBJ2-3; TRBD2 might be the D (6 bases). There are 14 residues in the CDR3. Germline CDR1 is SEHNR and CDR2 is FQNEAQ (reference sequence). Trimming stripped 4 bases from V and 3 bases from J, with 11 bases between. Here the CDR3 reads CASSSTAGTDTQYF. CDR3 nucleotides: TGTGCCAGCAGCTCCACCGCGGGGACAGATACGCAGTATTTT.

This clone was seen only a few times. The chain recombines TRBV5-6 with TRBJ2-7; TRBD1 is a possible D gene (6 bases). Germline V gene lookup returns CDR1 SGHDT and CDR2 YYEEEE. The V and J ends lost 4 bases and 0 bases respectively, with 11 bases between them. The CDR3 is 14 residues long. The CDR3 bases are TGTGCCAGCAGCCTAAGACAGGACTCCTACGAGCAGTACGTC. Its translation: CASSLRQDSYEQYV.

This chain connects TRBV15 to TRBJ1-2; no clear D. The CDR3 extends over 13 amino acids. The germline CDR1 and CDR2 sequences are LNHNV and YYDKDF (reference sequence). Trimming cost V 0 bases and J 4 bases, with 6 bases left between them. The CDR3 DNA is TGTGCCACCAGCAGAGATAACACCTATGGCTACACCTTC. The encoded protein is CATSRDNTYGYTF.

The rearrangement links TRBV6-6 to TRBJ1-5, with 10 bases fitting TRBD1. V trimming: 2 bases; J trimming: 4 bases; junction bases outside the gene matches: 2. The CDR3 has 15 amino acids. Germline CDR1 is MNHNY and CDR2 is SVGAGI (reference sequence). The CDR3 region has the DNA TGTGCCAGCAGTTACGGACAGGGGGGGAATCAGCCCCAGCATTTT. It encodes CASSYGQGGNQPQHF.

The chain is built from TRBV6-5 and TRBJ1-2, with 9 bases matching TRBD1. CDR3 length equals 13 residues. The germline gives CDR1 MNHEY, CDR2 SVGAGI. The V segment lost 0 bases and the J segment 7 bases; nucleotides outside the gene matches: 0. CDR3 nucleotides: TGTGCCAGCAGTTACTCGGACAGGGGTGGCTACACCTTC. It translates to CASSYSDRGGYTF.

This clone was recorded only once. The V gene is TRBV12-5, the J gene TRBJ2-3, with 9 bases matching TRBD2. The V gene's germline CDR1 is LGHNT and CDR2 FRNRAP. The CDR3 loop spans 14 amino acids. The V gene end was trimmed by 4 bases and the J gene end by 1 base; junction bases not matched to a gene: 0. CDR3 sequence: CASGWTSGTDTQYF. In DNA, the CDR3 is TGTGCTAGTGGTTGGACTAGCGGCACAGATACGCAGTATTTT.

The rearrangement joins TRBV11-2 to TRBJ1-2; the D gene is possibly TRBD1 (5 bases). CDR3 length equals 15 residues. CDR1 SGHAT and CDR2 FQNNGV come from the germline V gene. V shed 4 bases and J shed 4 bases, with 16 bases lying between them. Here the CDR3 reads CASSSTQGSGYGYTF. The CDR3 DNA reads TGTGCCAGCAGCTCCACCCAGGGATCAGGCTATGGCTACACCTTC. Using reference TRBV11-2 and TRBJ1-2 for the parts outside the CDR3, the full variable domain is EAGVAQSPRYKIIEKRQSVAFWCNPISGHATLYWYQQILGQGPKLLIQFQNNGVVDDSQLPKDRFSAERLKGVDSTLKIQPAKLEDSAVYLCASSSTQGSGYGYTFGSGTRLTVV.

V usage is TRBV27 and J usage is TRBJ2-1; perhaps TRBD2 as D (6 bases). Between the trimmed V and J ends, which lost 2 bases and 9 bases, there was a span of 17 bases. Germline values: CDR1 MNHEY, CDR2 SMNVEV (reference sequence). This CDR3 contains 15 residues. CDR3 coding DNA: TGTGCCAGCAGTTTAGGGAGGTTGGGAGGCCCTGAGCAGTTCTTC. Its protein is CASSLGRLGGPEQFF.

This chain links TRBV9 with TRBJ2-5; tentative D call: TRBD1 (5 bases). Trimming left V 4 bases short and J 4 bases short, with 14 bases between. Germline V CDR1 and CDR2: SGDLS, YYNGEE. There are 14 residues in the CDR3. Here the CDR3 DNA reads TGTGCCAGCAGCTCAACGACAGAATTAGAGACCCAGTACTTC. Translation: CASSSTTELETQYF.

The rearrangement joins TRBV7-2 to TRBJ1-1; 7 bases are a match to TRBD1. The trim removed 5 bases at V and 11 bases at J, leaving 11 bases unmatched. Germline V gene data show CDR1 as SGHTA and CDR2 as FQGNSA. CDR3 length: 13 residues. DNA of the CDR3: TGTGCCAGCAGCCAATACCGACAGGGCTTGGCTTTCTTT. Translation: CASSQYRQGLAFF.

CDR3 nucleotides: TGTGCCGGACGACAGGGAATTAGTCAGCCCCAGCATTTT. It codes for CAGRQGISQPQHF. The J gene is TRBJ1-5, the V gene TRBV2; 7 bases agree with TRBD1. CDR3 size: 13 residues. Trimming cost V 11 bases and J 6 bases; bases outside gene matches: 10. CDR1 is SNHLY and CDR2 is FYNNEI in the germline V gene.

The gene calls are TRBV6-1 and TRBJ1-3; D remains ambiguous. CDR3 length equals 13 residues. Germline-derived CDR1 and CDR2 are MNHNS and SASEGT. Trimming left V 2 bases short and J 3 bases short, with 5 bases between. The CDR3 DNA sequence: TGTGCCAGCAGTGAACCTAGTGGAAACACCATATATTTT. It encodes CASSEPSGNTIYF.

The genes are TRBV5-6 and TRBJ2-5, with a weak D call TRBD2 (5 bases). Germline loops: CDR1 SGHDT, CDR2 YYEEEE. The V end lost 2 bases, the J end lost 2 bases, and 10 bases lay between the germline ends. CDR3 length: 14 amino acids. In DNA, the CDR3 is TGTGCCAGCAGCTTTCTAGCAGAACAAGAGACCCAGTACTTC. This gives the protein CASSFLAEQETQYF.

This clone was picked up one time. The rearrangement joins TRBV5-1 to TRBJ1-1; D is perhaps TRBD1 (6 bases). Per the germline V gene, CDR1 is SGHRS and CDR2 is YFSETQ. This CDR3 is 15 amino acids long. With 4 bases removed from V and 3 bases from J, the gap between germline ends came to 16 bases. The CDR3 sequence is CASSLGGGADTEAFF. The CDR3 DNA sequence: TGCGCCAGCAGCCTAGGGGGGGGCGCAGACACTGAAGCTTTCTTT.

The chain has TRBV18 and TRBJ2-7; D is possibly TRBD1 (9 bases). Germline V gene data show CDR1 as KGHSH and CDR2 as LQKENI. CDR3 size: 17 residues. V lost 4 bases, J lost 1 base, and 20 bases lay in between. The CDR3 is CASSLGQGRGDSYEQYV. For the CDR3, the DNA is TGTGCCAGCTCACTCGGACAGGGGCGGGGGGATTCCTACGAGCAGTACGTC.

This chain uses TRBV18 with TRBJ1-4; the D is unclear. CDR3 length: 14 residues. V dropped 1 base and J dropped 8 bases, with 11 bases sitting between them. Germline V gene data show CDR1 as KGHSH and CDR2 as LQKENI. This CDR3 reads CASSPLLEEEKLFF. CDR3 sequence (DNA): TGTGCCAGCTCACCACTACTGGAGGAGGAAAAACTGTTTTTT. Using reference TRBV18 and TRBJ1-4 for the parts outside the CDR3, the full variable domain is NAGVMQNPRHLVRRRGQEARLRCSPMKGHSHVYWYRQLPEEGLKFMVYLQKENIIDESGMPKERFSAEFPKEGPSILRIQQVVRGDSAAYFCASSPLLEEEKLFFGSGTQLSVL.

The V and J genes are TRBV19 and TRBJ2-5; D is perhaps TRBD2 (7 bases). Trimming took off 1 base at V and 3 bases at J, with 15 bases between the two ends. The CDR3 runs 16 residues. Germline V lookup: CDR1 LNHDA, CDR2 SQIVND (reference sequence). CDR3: CASSIGGGAQEETQYF. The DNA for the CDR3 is TGTGCCAGTAGTATAGGTGGGGGGGCACAAGAAGAGACCCAGTACTTC. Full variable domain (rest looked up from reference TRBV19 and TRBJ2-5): DGGITQSPKYLFRKEGQNVTLSCEQNLNHDAMYWYRQDPGQGLRLIYYSQIVNDFQKGDIAEGYSVSREKKESFPLTVTSAQKNPTAFYLCASSIGGGAQEETQYFGPGTRLLVL.

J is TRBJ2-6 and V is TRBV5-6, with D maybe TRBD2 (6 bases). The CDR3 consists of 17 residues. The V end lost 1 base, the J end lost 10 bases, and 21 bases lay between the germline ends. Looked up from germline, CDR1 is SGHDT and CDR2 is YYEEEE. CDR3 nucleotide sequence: TGTGCCAGCAGCTTGTTAGGCGGACTATCGGGGGTAAACGTCCTGACTTTC. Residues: CASSLLGGLSGVNVLTF.

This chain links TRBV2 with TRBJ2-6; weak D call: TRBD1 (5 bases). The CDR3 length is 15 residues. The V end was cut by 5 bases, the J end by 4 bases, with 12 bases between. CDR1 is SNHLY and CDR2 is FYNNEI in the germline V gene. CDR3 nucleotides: TGTGCCAGCAGTTTTCCAGGGTCAGGGGCCAACGTCCTGACTTTC. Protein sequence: CASSFPGSGANVLTF.

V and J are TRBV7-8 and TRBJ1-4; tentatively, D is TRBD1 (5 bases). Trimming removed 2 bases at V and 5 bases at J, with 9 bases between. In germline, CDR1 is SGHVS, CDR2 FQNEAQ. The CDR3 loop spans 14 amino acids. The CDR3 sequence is CASSLRRGNEKLFF. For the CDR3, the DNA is TGTGCCAGCAGCTTACGACGGGGGAATGAAAAACTGTTTTTT.